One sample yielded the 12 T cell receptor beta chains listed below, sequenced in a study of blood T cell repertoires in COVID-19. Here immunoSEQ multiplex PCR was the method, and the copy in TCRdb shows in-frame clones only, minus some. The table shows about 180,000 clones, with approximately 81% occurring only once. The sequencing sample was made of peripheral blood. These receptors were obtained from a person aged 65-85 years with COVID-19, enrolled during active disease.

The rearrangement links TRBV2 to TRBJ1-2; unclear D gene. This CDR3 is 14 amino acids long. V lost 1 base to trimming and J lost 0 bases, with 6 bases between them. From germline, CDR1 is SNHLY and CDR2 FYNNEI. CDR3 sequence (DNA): TGTGCCAGCAGTGAAGGGGGAGCTAACTATGGCTACACCTTC. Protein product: CASSEGGANYGYTF.

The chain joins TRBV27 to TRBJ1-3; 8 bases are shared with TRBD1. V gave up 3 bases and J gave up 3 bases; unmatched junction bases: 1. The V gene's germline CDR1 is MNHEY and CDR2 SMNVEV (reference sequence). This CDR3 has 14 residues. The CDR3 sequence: CASSLDRVGNTIYF. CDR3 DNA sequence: TGTGCCAGCAGTTTGGACAGGGTTGGAAACACCATATATTTT.

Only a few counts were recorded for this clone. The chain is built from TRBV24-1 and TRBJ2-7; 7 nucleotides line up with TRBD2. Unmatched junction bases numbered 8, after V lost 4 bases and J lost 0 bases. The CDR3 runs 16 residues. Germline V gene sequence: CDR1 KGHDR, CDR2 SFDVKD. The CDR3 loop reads CATSERLGGTSYEQYF. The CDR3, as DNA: TGTGCCACCAGTGAACGCCTGGGAGGGACCTCCTACGAGCAGTACTTC.

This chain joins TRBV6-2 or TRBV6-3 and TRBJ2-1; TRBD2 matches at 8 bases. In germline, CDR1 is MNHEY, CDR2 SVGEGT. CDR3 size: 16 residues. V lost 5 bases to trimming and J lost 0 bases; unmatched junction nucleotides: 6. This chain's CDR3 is CASSDRLATSYNEQFF. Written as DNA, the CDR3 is TGTGCCAGCAGTGACAGACTAGCGACCTCCTACAATGAGCAGTTCTTC.

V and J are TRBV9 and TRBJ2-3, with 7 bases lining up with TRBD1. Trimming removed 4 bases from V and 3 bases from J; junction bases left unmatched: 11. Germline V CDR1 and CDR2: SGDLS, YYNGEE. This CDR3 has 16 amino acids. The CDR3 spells CASSSPHRGRTDTQYF. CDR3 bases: TGTGCCAGCAGCAGCCCTCACAGGGGCAGGACAGATACGCAGTATTTT. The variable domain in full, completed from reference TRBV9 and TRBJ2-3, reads DSGVTQTPKHLITATGQRVTLRCSPRSGDLSVYWYQQSLDQGLQFLIQYYNGEERAKGNILERFSAQQFPDLHSELNLSSLELGDSALYFCASSSPHRGRTDTQYFGPGTRLTVL.

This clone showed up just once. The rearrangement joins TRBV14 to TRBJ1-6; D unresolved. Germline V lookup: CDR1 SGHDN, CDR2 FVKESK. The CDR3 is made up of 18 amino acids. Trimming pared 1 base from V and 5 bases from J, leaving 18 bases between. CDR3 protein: CASSQARFWRENNSPLHF. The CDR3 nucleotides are TGTGCCAGCAGCCAAGCCCGCTTTTGGAGGGAAAATAATTCACCCCTCCACTTT.

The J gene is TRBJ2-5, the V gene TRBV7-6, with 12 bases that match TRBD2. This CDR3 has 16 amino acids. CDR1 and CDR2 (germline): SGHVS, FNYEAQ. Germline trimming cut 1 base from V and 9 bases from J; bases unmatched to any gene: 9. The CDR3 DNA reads TGTGCCAGCAGCTTAGGATCTAGCGGGGGGGCTATGGCCCAGTACTTC. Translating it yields CASSLGSSGGAMAQYF.

The CDR3 protein is CASSPGTSGRQSEQYF. Written as DNA, the CDR3 is TGTGCCAGCAGCCCAGGGACTAGCGGGAGGCAGAGCGAGCAGTACTTC. The chain carries TRBV5-4 and TRBJ2-7; 15 nucleotides align to TRBD2. V was clipped by 4 bases and J by 6 bases; unmatched bases: 8. This CDR3 region has 16 residues. Germline values: CDR1 SGHNT, CDR2 YYREEE (reference sequence).

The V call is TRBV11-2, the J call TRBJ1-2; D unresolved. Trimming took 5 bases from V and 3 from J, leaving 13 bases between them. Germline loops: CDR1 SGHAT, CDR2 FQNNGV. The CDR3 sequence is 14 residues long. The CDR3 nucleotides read TGTGCCAGCAGCCTTAGGCGCGGAGACTATGGCTACACCTTC. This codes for CASSLRRGDYGYTF. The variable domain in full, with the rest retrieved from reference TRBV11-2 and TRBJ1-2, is EAGVAQSPRYKIIEKRQSVAFWCNPISGHATLYWYQQILGQGPKLLIQFQNNGVVDDSQLPKDRFSAERLKGVDSTLKIQPAKLEDSAVYLCASSLRRGDYGYTFGSGTRLTVV.

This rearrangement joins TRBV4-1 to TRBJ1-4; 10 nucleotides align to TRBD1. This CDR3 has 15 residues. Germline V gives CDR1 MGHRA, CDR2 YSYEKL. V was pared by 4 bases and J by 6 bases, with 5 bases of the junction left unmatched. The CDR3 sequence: CASSLADRGDEKLFF. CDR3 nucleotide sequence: TGCGCCAGCAGCCTTGCGGACAGGGGGGATGAAAAACTGTTTTTT.

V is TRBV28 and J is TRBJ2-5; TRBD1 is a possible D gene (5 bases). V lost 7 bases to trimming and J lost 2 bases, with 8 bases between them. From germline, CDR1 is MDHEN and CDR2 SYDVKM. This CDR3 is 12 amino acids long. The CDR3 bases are TGTGCCAGCAACCAGGGTCAAGAGACCCAGTACTTC. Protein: CASNQGQETQYF.

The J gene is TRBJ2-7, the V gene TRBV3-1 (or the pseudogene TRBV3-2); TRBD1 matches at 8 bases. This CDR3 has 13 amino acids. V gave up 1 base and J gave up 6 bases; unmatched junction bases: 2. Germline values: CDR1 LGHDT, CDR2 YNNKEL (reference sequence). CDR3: CASSQGRGPEQYF. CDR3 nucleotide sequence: TGTGCCAGCAGCCAAGGCAGGGGGCCCGAGCAGTACTTC.